Listed below are T cell receptor beta chains from one sample, sequenced in a study of blood T cell repertoires in COVID-19. The assay was immunoSEQ multiplex PCR, and TCRdb's table has in-frame clones only and misses some. The table includes about 190,000 clones, around 83% detected once. The source material was PBMCs or T cells enriched from blood (not recorded which). All receptors come from a woman aged 30 to 39 who had been exposed to COVID-19. Each CDR3 is given with its conserved first and last residue. The order of the fields is clone size, D gene, V gene, J gene, CDR3 DNA, CDR3 protein. The D gene is left open where the match is weak. Rows give clone size only sometimes, using once, few, many, or a class for an expanded clone.

>.|.|TRBV5-1|TRBJ2-1
TGCGCCAGCAGCTTGGCTGCAGGGTCCTACAATGAGCAGTTCTTC
CASSLAAGSYNEQFF
>.|TRBD2|TRBV5-6|TRBJ2-1
TGTGCCAGCAGCTTGCAACCCGGGGGGTTGAATGAGCAGTTCTTC
CASSLQPGGLNEQFF
>.|TRBD1|TRBV5-1|TRBJ1-5
TGCGCCAGCAGCTTGGGGACAGGGGGTCAGCCCCAGCATTTT
CASSLGTGGQPQHF
>.|TRBD2|TRBV5-1|TRBJ2-1
TGCGCCAGCAGCTTGCTTCCGGGACTAGCGGGGTACAATGAGCAGTTCTTC
CASSLLPGLAGYNEQFF
>.|.|TRBV5-5|TRBJ1-4
TGTGCCAGCAGCTTTACGCCGAACAATAATGAAAAACTGTTTTTT
CASSFTPNNNEKLFF
>.|TRBD2|TRBV27|TRBJ2-1
TGTGCCAGCAGTTCCTTCGGGACTAGCGGGGTACTAGCGCAGGAGGAGCAGTTCTTC
CASSSFGTSGVLAQEEQFF
>.|.|TRBV16|TRBJ1-2
TGTGCCAGCAGCCATACAGGAGACTATGGCTACACCTTC
CASSHTGDYGYTF
>.|TRBD1|TRBV15|TRBJ1-5
TGTGCCACCAGCAGAGTGGGACAGGGAAATCAGCCCCAGCATTTT
CATSRVGQGNQPQHF
>.|TRBD1|TRBV3-1/TRBV3-2|TRBJ1-1
TGTGCCAGCAGTCCCCGGGACAGGGCGAACACTGAAGCTTTCTTT
CASSPRDRANTEAFF
>few|TRBD1|TRBV19|TRBJ1-6
TGTGCCAGTAGCCCTGCTTCGGGGACAGAGAATTCACCCCTCCACTTT
CASSPASGTENSPLHF
>.|.|TRBV5-1|TRBJ1-2
TGCGCCAGCAGCTCGGGTACGAGAGCCATTGATGGCTACACCTTC
CASSSGTRAIDGYTF
>.|.|TRBV5-6|TRBJ1-1
TGTGCCAGCAGCCTGGGACCCACTATGAACACTGAAGCTTTCTTT
CASSLGPTMNTEAFF
>few|TRBD2|TRBV18|TRBJ2-1
TGTGCCAGCTCACCACCGACGGGGCAGGGAGGGATAACCTCCTACAATGAGCAGTTCTTC
CASSPPTGQGGITSYNEQFF
>once|.|TRBV4-2|TRBJ1-3
TGTGCCAGCAGCCAAGATAGGACAAGAGGAAACACCATATATTTT
CASSQDRTRGNTIYF
>.|TRBD2|TRBV18|TRBJ2-2
TGTGCCAGCTCCCCTTCCGGGACTAGGAACACCGGGGAGCTGTTTTTT
CASSPSGTRNTGELFF
>few|TRBD1|TRBV30|TRBJ1-2
TGTGCCCGGATAACGACAGGGCGCGACGGCTACACCTTC
CARITTGRDGYTF
>few|TRBD2|TRBV5-1|TRBJ2-7
TGCGCCAGCAGGATAGCGGGGGGCTCCTACGAGCAGTACTTC
CASRIAGGSYEQYF
>.|.|TRBV3-1/TRBV3-2|TRBJ1-1
TGTGCCAGCAGCCATTCAGGGTCGGGGGTCACTGAAGCTTTCTTT
CASSHSGSGVTEAFF
>once|TRBD2|TRBV7-2|TRBJ2-3
TGTGCCAGCAGCTTACTTCCACTAGCGGGGGGGGGCACAGATACGCAGTATTTT
CASSLLPLAGGGTDTQYF
>.|.|TRBV3-1/TRBV3-2|TRBJ2-5
TGTGCCAGCAGCCCCAACCCGGGACAAGGGGAGACCCAGTACTTC
CASSPNPGQGETQYF
>.|TRBD1|TRBV7-3|TRBJ1-1
TGTGCCAGCAGCTTTTCTCCAAGGACAGGGACGGACACTGAAGCTTTCTTT
CASSFSPRTGTDTEAFF
>.|.|TRBV5-1|TRBJ1-1
TGCGCCAGCAGCCCGACACTTCTCACTGAAGCTTTCTTT
CASSPTLLTEAFF
>.|.|TRBV7-9|TRBJ2-7
TGTGCCAGCAGCTTCGACAGCTACGAGCAGTACTTC
CASSFDSYEQYF
>.|TRBD2|TRBV5-1|TRBJ2-5
TGCGCCAGCAGTCTTCCCACTAGCGGGGGAGAGACCCAGTACTTC
CASSLPTSGGETQYF
>.|.|TRBV2|TRBJ1-1
TGTGCCAGCAGCGAGTTCGGGAACACTGAAGCTTTCTTT
CASSEFGNTEAFF
>.|.|TRBV19|TRBJ1-5
TGTGCCAGTAGCCAAGGGGTATTTCCCCGAGACAATCAGCCCCAGCATTTT
CASSQGVFPRDNQPQHF
>.|.|TRBV6-5|TRBJ2-7
TGTGCCAGCAGTTACTCACGGGACAACTACTACGAGCAGTACTTC
CASSYSRDNYYEQYF
>.|.|TRBV19|TRBJ2-7
TGTGCCAGTAGTATCGGCAGGTTAGCCTACGAGCAGTACTTC
CASSIGRLAYEQYF
>.|TRBD2|TRBV5-1|TRBJ2-1
TGCGCCAGCAGCTTCCGGGGGGGTTACAATGAGCAGTTCTTC
CASSFRGGYNEQFF
>.|.|TRBV7-2|TRBJ2-2
TGTGCCAGCAGCTTGGGGGCCAACACCGGGGAGCTGTTTTTT
CASSLGANTGELFF
>.|TRBD2|TRBV6-5|TRBJ2-5
TGTGCCAGCAGTTTTACTAGCGGGGACCAAGAGACCCAGTACTTC
CASSFTSGDQETQYF
>few|TRBD1|TRBV10-2|TRBJ1-6
TGCGCCAGCAGCCATTCGGGACAGGGGGCTACTTCCCTCCACTTT
CASSHSGQGATSLHF
>.|.|TRBV11-2|TRBJ2-6
TGTGCCAGCAGCTTAGCTAGCTCTGGGGCCAACGTCCTGACTTTC
CASSLASSGANVLTF
>once|.|TRBV6-5|TRBJ1-1
TGTGCCAGCAGTTACTCTTTCAGTTCCACTGAAGCTTTCTTT
CASSYSFSSTEAFF
>few|TRBD1|TRBV7-6|TRBJ1-2
TGTGCCAGCAGCTTAGACGGGACAGGGGTGGGGCACTATGGCTACACCTTC
CASSLDGTGVGHYGYTF
>.|.|TRBV7-8|TRBJ1-1
TGTGCCAGCCGGTCCCCGGGGGAGAACACTGAAGCTTTCTTT
CASRSPGENTEAFF
>.|TRBD1|TRBV10-1|TRBJ2-3
TGCGCCAGCAGTCAACCGGGACAGTCCACAGATACGCAGTATTTT
CASSQPGQSTDTQYF
>once|TRBD1|TRBV5-8|TRBJ2-3
TGTGCCAGCAGCGAACCGGGACAGGGAGTCTGGACGCAGTATTTT
CASSEPGQGVWTQYF
>.|.|TRBV5-1|TRBJ2-5
TGCGCCAGTAAACTGGGGGGTCCGGGAGAGACCCAGTACTTC
CASKLGGPGETQYF
>.|.|TRBV7-2|TRBJ2-7
TGTGCCAGCAGCCCAAGACTGGACAGATCCTACGAGCAGTACTTC
CASSPRLDRSYEQYF
>.|.|TRBV7-9|TRBJ1-2
TGTGCCAGCAGCCCCCCGGAGGGATATGGCTACACCTTC
CASSPPEGYGYTF
>.|.|TRBV9|TRBJ2-4
TGTGCCAGCAGCGTAGGACGGGAGTCCCTTCAGTACTTC
CASSVGRESLQYF
>.|.|TRBV27|TRBJ2-7
TGTGCCAGCAGTTTGCCTGACAGGGAGGTTTACGAGCAGTACTTC
CASSLPDREVYEQYF
>.|TRBD1|TRBV9|TRBJ1-2
TGTGCCAGCAGCGCCGACAGGGAAGGGACGGGTAACTATGGCTACACCTTC
CASSADREGTGNYGYTF
>.|.|TRBV27|TRBJ1-1
TGTGCCAGCACCCCCTCGCGGGGGTTCACTGAAGCTTTCTTT
CASTPSRGFTEAFF
>.|.|TRBV2|TRBJ2-3
TGTGCCAGCAAGAGAAGCGCGGATACGCAGTATTTT
CASKRSADTQYF
>.|TRBD1|TRBV6-5|TRBJ2-5
TGTGCCAGCAGTTATGAAGGACAGGGGACTTTGATCCAGTACTTC
CASSYEGQGTLIQYF
>once|.|TRBV9|TRBJ2-7
TGTGCCAGCAGCGTAGGAGGGCCGTACGAGCAGTACTTC
CASSVGGPYEQYF
>.|.|TRBV27|TRBJ2-3
TGTGCCAGCGGGCTGAATCTGGGCACAGATACGCAGTATTTT
CASGLNLGTDTQYF
>.|TRBD1|TRBV19|TRBJ1-1
TGTGCCAGTAGTTTGAACAGGGGACACACTGAAGCTTTCTTT
CASSLNRGHTEAFF
>.|TRBD2|TRBV3-1/TRBV3-2|TRBJ2-2
TGTGCCAGCAGCCAGGAAAGGGGATTGACTAGCGGGGAACTGACCGGGGAGCTGTTTTTT
CASSQERGLTSGELTGELFF
>.|.|TRBV25-1|TRBJ1-3
TGTGCCAGCAGTGTTCGGGGGACGTACGGAAACACCATATATTTT
CASSVRGTYGNTIYF
>.|.|TRBV6-5|TRBJ1-1
TGTGCCAGCAGAAAAACAGGACTGAACACTGAAGCTTTCTTT
CASRKTGLNTEAFF
>.|TRBD2|TRBV6-5|TRBJ2-5
TGTGCCAGCAGCCGCCGGACTAGCGGGTTGGAGACCCAGTACTTC
CASSRRTSGLETQYF